Below, one TCR beta chain is given with its context. This clone was observed a few times. Its antigen is unknown. The sample holds no much larger clone one base away, and base qualities are not on file. Patients with a history of autoimmune disease or receiving systemic immunosuppression were excluded from the trial. Peripheral blood for TCR sequencing was collected from all dose cohorts at baseline, on cycle 4 day 1, and on cycle 7 day 1. The samples were taken from a phase I, first-in-human, multicenter, open-label dose-escalation trial of ivuxolimab. Adults with locally advanced or metastatic melanoma, renal cell, hepatocellular, or head and neck squamous cell carcinoma were enrolled in the trial. Before TCR sequencing, CD4+ and CD8+ T cells were separately sorted from peripheral blood. V is reduced by 0 bases and J by 7 bases, leaving a spacing of 12 bases between them. The germline V gene supplies CDR1 SGHAT and CDR2 FQNNGV. The CDR3 runs 14 amino acids, cysteine and phenylalanine included. The read is trimmed to its CDR3 DNA, 42 bases read in frame from base 1.

The data belong to a study of OX40 agonist ivuxolimab in advanced cancers. For the wider study: Ivuxolimab, which targeted the costimulatory receptor OX40 (CD134), was an agonistic, fully human IgG2 monoclonal antibody. Of the 50 or so patients in dose escalation, some 20 had hepatocellular carcinoma, roughly 15 had melanoma, 9 had renal cell carcinoma and 9 had head and neck cancer. A male proportion of around 80% and a mean age of around 60 years, ranging from about 20 to 79, were recorded for the dose-escalation cohort. Partial responses were achieved by three dose-escalation patients, of whom one had hepatocellular carcinoma and two had cutaneous melanoma. Intravenous ivuxolimab was administered to patients every 2 weeks at six dose levels: 0.01, 0.1, 0.3, 1.5, 3 and 10 mg/kg. The paper describes the monotherapy dose-escalation part (N ≈ 51 patients) of the phase I trial of ivuxolimab. The point of sequencing TCRbeta in the periphery was to test whether ivuxolimab changed TCR sequence diversity and drove clonal T-cell expansion. Prior anti-PD-1, anti-PD-L1 or anti-CTLA-4 therapy was permitted, and about two fifths of dose-escalation patients had received checkpoint inhibitors.

Overall results and qualifications from the work: Low levels of normalized T-cell clonal expansion were also seen in some nonresponding patients. Partial responders in the 0.1-3.0 mg/kg groups had among the lowest normalized peripheral clonal expansion, especially among CD8+ T cells. After ivuxolimab, more expanded clones were found on average in CD8+ T cells than in CD4+ T cells. At doses of 0.1 to 3.0 mg/kg, clonal expansion of both CD4+ and CD8+ T cells in blood was seen between baseline and week 6. Antigen specificity was not determined for the clonally expanded peripheral T cells.

Genomic DNA was isolated from the sorted cells so that the TCRbeta CDR3 region could be sequenced. The immunoSEQ Assay was used for sequencing of TCRbeta CDR3 regions. TCRdb stores this immuneACCESS table with in-frame sequences only. Part of the clones is absent; in the studies checked, under half of the shortfall reflects unresolved V genes, and no reason is known for the rest. This sample gives about 60,000 clones in total; 84% of them show up just once. The ten biggest clones cover around 0.65% of the sample. The clonotype comes from an adult with an advanced solid tumor such as melanoma, head and neck, liver or kidney cancer. The sample here was CD4+ or CD8+ T cells sorted from blood, taken in a trial of the OX40 agonist ivuxolimab. The rearranged chain carries TRBV11-2 and TRBJ2-5; no D gene can be assigned with confidence. The nucleotide sequence reads TGTGCCAGCAGCTTAGATTTGGGGTCCGGGACCCAGTACTTC. It encodes CASSLDLGSGTQYF.